This T cell receptor (beta chain) was captured by sequencing in a study of response to subunit inactivated influenza vaccine. This clonotype was seen repeatedly, ten times or more. Its target is not known. TCRdb reprocessed the RT-PCR reads with MiXCR, giving one entry per CDR3 protein. The sample has over 400,000 distinct CDR3 sequences, 9.5% to 13% seen once. Whole-study results and caveats: It was the authors' suggestion that each seasonal influenza vaccination recruits few new T cells.

This CDR3 has 15 amino acids. Unmatched junction bases numbered 11, after V lost 5 bases and J lost 9 bases. The sample was PBMCs from blood, taken more than 35 days after vaccination. J is TRBJ2-1 and V is TRBV12-3 or TRBV12-4, with 9 bases lining up with TRBD2. The source of this sequence is a middle-aged man who received an inactivated influenza vaccine. Written as DNA, the CDR3 is TGTGCCAGCAGTCCGCGGGGGGGCTTATTCGGTGAGCAGTTCTTC. Protein product: CASSPRGGLFGEQFF.